This T cell receptor (beta chain) was identified during a study of blood T cell repertoires in COVID-19. This clone was counted a few times. The method was immunoSEQ multiplex PCR; TCRdb's version includes in-frame clones alone and lacks a portion of them. The table shows hundreds of thousands of clones, with around 91% occurring only once. The CDR3 has 15 residues. Germline loops: CDR1 ENHRY, CDR2 SYGVKD. The V gene end was trimmed by 3 bases and the J gene end by 2 bases; junction bases not matched to a gene: 4. The chain recombines TRBV10-3 with TRBJ1-5; 7 bases fit TRBD1. The TCR comes from a man younger than 35 who had recovered from COVID-19. Material for sequencing was PBMCs or T cells enriched from blood (not recorded which). As DNA, the CDR3 is TGTGCCATCAGTGACAGGGGGGTCGGCAATCAGCCCCAGCATTTT. The encoded protein is CAISDRGVGNQPQHF.